The subject of this entry is one TCR beta chain. This CDR3 region has 13 residues. V was cut by 4 bases and J by 7 bases, with 17 bases left in between. The germline V gene encodes CDR1 SQVTM and CDR2 ANQGSEA. The sample is drawn from a study of blood T cell repertoires in COVID-19. Study in general: Italy, Spain and the United States were the sources of the convalescent and acute COVID-19 samples. T cells, B-cell-depleted T cells, or PBMCs provided the cDNA or gDNA that served as material.

Original handling: It was from reference gene primer amplification that nucleated cell counts were estimated. The protocol was immunoSEQ multiplex PCR, while the TCRdb copy is restricted to in-frame clones and leaves out a portion. V and J calls and clone size are given by that table; D and trimming were obtained from the DNA. The table lists 45,000 to 50,000 clones, around four fifths of them singletons. The sequence derives from a man in his forties with acute or convalescent COVID-19. The chain couples TRBV29-1 to TRBJ2-7; TRBD1 is a possible D gene (6 bases). Material for sequencing was peripheral blood. The CDR3 is CSVVEQGTGEQYF. CDR3 sequence (DNA): TGCAGCGTTGTTGAACAGGGAACGGGAGAGCAGTACTTC.